These 22 T cell receptor beta chains were sequenced from one sample in a study of shared T cell receptors in the human thymus. Profiling relied on immunoSEQ multiplex PCR, and the TCRdb table lists in-frame clones only, not all of them. Counted here are some 720,000 clones, approximately 90% occurring once; the ten biggest clones make up 0.008% to 0.011%. The sample also formed part of further work on human thymus T cells.

Source material: thymocytes. The receptors originated from a boy in the first two years of life with a congenital heart defect.

V gene TRBV18 combines with J gene TRBJ2-7, with 13 nucleotides matching TRBD2. Germline CDR1 is KGHSH and CDR2 is LQKENI. Trimming took 5 bases from V and 0 from J; bases not matched to a gene: 4. This CDR3 comprises 16 residues. DNA of the CDR3: TGTGCCAGCTCAACAAGGACTAGCGGGAGCTCCTACGAGCAGTACTTC. Protein product: CASSTRTSGSSYEQYF.

The chain has TRBV7-2 and TRBJ1-1, with D perhaps TRBD1 (6 bases). Germline V gene sequence: CDR1 SGHTA, CDR2 FQGNSA. The CDR3 is 15 residues long. V gave up 2 bases and J gave up 7 bases, with 17 bases separating them. CDR3: CASSLTRDTESEAFF. The CDR3 nucleotides are TGTGCCAGCAGCTTAACGAGGGACACCGAAAGTGAAGCTTTCTTT.

The genes are TRBV7-9 and TRBJ2-2; 7 nucleotides agree with TRBD2. Germline trimming cut 6 bases from V and 1 base from J; bases unmatched to any gene: 8. CDR3 length equals 16 residues. From germline, CDR1 is SEHNR and CDR2 FQNEAQ (reference sequence). CDR3 DNA sequence: TGTGCCAGCAGGACCGCTCTAGCGGAGAACACCGGGGAGCTGTTTTTT. This encodes CASRTALAENTGELFF. The variable domain in full, completed from reference TRBV7-9 and TRBJ2-2, reads DTGVSQNPRHKITKRGQNVTFRCDPISEHNRLYWYRQTLGQGPEFLTYFQNEAQLEKSRLLSDRFSAERPKGSFSTLEIQRTEQGDSAMYLCASRTALAENTGELFFGEGSRLTVL.

J is TRBJ2-7 and V is TRBV11-1; D call uncertain. Trimming took 1 base from V and 6 from J, leaving 16 bases between them. This CDR3 spans 15 amino acids. Germline V CDR1 and CDR2: SGHAT, FQDESV (reference sequence). The CDR3 loop is CASSLDLRSLGEQYF. The CDR3, as DNA: TGTGCCAGCAGCTTAGATTTGCGCTCCCTCGGCGAGCAGTACTTC.

V usage is TRBV7-9 and J usage is TRBJ2-1, with a possible D match to TRBD2 (5 bases). V was pared by 1 base and J by 4 bases, with 23 bases between. This CDR3 comprises 19 residues. Germline V gives CDR1 SEHNR, CDR2 FQNEAQ (reference sequence). CDR3 nucleotides: TGTGCCAGCAGCTTAGTTGAACGGACTGGACGGAGACCGTACAATGAGCAGTTCTTC. Residues: CASSLVERTGRRPYNEQFF.

The chain has TRBV6-6 and TRBJ1-5, with TRBD1 as a possible D gene (6 bases). Germline loops: CDR1 MNHNY, CDR2 SVGAGI (reference sequence). Trimming shortened V by 4 bases and J by 7 bases, and 11 bases separated the two germline ends. The CDR3 covers 13 residues. CDR3 sequence reads: CASSSAQGQPQHF. CDR3 sequence (DNA): TGTGCCAGCAGTTCAGCACAGGGACAGCCCCAGCATTTT.

The CDR3 nucleotides are TGTGCCAGCAGTCCCTATTCCCGACAGGGAAAGGCCTACGAGCAGTACTTC. Protein: CASSPYSRQGKAYEQYF. V usage is TRBV27 and J usage is TRBJ2-7; the match to TRBD1 covers 7 bases. CDR1 is MNHEY, CDR2 SMNVEV, per germline (reference sequence). The CDR3 length is 17 residues. J lost 2 bases, V lost 5 bases, and 15 bases had no gene match.

The count of this clone is one. The V gene is TRBV29-1, the J gene TRBJ1-3, with TRBD1 matching 7 bases. The germline CDR1 and CDR2 sequences are SQVTM and ANQGSEA. V shed 5 bases and J 4 bases; nucleotides not matched to a gene: 14. This CDR3 has 16 residues. CDR3: CSVPRAGGSEGNTIYF. For the CDR3, the DNA is TGCAGCGTTCCCCGGGCAGGGGGGTCCGAAGGAAACACCATATATTTT.

The chain carries TRBV7-3 and TRBJ2-5, with 14 nucleotides matching TRBD2. Matching the DNA end better, TRBJ2-7 makes the J call doubtful. There are 17 residues in the CDR3. Germline loops: CDR1 SGHTA, CDR2 FQGTGA. The CDR3 here is CASSLGLAGEGRYEQYF. The CDR3 region has the DNA TGTGCCAGCAGCTTGGGACTAGCGGGAGAGGGACGCTACGAGCAGTACTTC.

The chain couples TRBV7-8 to TRBJ2-1; 8 bases line up with TRBD2. J was trimmed by 5 bases and V by 8 bases; bases with no gene match: 5. This CDR3 has 13 amino acids. Germline V gene lookup returns CDR1 SGHVS and CDR2 FQNEAQ. CDR3 protein: CASGGGYHNEQFF. The CDR3 DNA follows: TGTGCCAGCGGCGGGGGGTACCACAATGAGCAGTTCTTC.

Regarding this clone: At one end the junction does not follow the germline gene, possibly because of a read error. The V gene is TRBV5-1, the J gene TRBJ2-7; a weak D match, TRBD1 (6 bases). CDR1 and CDR2 from the germline V gene are SGHRS and YFSETQ. The CDR3 has 14 residues. In DNA form, the CDR3 reads TGCGCCAGCAGCATCCAGGGGTTCTCCTCCGAGCAGTACTTC. Protein product: CASSIQGFSSEQYF.

The genes are TRBV4-3 and TRBJ2-7, with 9 nucleotides matching TRBD2. The length of the CDR3 is 15 residues. V was clipped by 1 base and J by 2 bases; unmatched bases: 3. CDR1 is LGHNA, CDR2 YSLEER, per germline. CDR3: CASSQGTSETYEQYF. The CDR3 bases are TGCGCCAGCAGCCAAGGGACTAGCGAGACCTACGAGCAGTACTTC.

As DNA, the CDR3 is TGCGCCAGCAGCTGGACGGCCTCAGGGGCCAGCACCTACAATGAGCAGTTCTTC. Residues: CASSWTASGASTYNEQFF. The chain links TRBV5-1 to TRBJ2-1; a weak D match, TRBD1 (6 bases). CDR1 SGHRS and CDR2 YFSETQ come from the germline V gene. V was shortened by 3 bases and J by 2 bases, with 21 bases between the two germline ends. This CDR3 is 18 amino acids long.

The chain uses TRBV4-1 and TRBJ2-7; the match to TRBD2 covers 9 bases. Germline CDR1 is MGHRA and CDR2 is YSYEKL. The CDR3 has 22 amino acids. Trimming cost V 0 bases and J 5 bases; bases outside gene matches: 26. The CDR3 DNA reads TGCGCCAGCAGCCAAGACTATCCGGACAGTCCCCCCGAGGCTAGCGGGACACACGAGCAGTACTTC. It specifies CASSQDYPDSPPEASGTHEQYF.

The chain carries TRBV7-2 and TRBJ1-2; no reliable D call. Germline V gene sequence: CDR1 SGHTA, CDR2 FQGNSA. CDR3 length: 10 amino acids. V shed 8 bases and J shed 7 bases, with 8 bases lying between them. This CDR3 is CASVPGGYTF. CDR3 nucleotides: TGTGCCAGCGTGCCCGGTGGCTACACCTTC.

The chain has TRBV18 and TRBJ2-1; a possible D gene is TRBD1 (6 bases). The CDR3 runs to 14 residues. Per the germline V gene, CDR1 is KGHSH and CDR2 is LQKENI. V gave up 8 bases and J gave up 7 bases, with 18 bases separating them. The CDR3 bases are TGTGCCAGCAGGGGAACTGGGGGACATAATGAGCAGTTCTTC. Protein sequence: CASRGTGGHNEQFF.

The chain employs TRBV7-9 and TRBJ2-6; 7 bases map to TRBD1. Germline assignment: CDR1 SEHNR and CDR2 FQNEAQ (reference sequence). J gave up 2 bases and V 8 bases, and 18 bases lay outside the gene matches. This CDR3 is built from 19 residues. As DNA, the CDR3 is TGTGCCAGCTCCCAGGCCGTGACAGGGTATGGGGCTGGGGCCAACGTCCTGACTTTC. Protein product: CASSQAVTGYGAGANVLTF.

This clone was detected a few times. The chain combines TRBV6-5 with TRBJ2-7, with 9 nucleotides matching TRBD1. The germline V gene encodes CDR1 MNHEY and CDR2 SVGAGI. The ends lost 6 bases at V and 5 bases at J; junction bases unmatched: 11. The length of the CDR3 is 15 residues. CDR3 DNA sequence: TGTGCCAGCAGCCTACACGGGGACAGGGAGCACGAGCAGTACTTC. Translating it yields CASSLHGDREHEQYF.

This clone was counted once. V is TRBV28 and J is TRBJ2-7; 8 bases align to TRBD2. The CDR3 covers 13 residues. CDR1 is MDHEN, CDR2 SYDVKM, per germline. Trimming took 7 bases from V and 2 from J; bases not matched to a gene: 4. The CDR3 spells CASNSSGAYEQYF. CDR3 nucleotide sequence: TGTGCCAGCAACAGTAGCGGGGCCTACGAGCAGTACTTC.

V is TRBV2 and J is TRBJ1-3; a weak D match, TRBD1 (6 bases). V was cut by 6 bases and J by 4 bases, with 13 bases left in between. Germline values: CDR1 SNHLY, CDR2 FYNNEI. The CDR3 spans 14 residues. CDR3: CASSSTGLGNTIYF. CDR3 DNA sequence: TGTGCCAGCAGCTCAACAGGGTTGGGAAACACCATATATTTT. Supplemented by reference TRBV2 and TRBJ1-3, the full variable domain reads EPEVTQTPSHQVTQMGQEVILRCVPISNHLYFYWYRQILGQKVEFLVSFYNNEISEKSEIFDDQFSVERPDGSNFTLKIRSTKLEDSAMYFCASSSTGLGNTIYFGEGSWLTVV.

The J gene is TRBJ1-4, the V gene TRBV19; tentative D call: TRBD1 (5 bases). With 5 bases removed from V and 8 bases from J, the gap between germline ends came to 18 bases. This CDR3 region has 15 residues. Looked up from germline, CDR1 is LNHDA and CDR2 is SQIVND (reference sequence). CDR3 sequence: CASSHQGKYWEKLFF. The CDR3 DNA is TGTGCCAGTAGTCATCAGGGTAAATATTGGGAAAAACTGTTTTTT.

DNA of the CDR3: TGTGCCAGCAGCTCCCAGACAGGGGAGAAGCAGTACTTC. Its translation is CASSSQTGEKQYF. V usage is TRBV5-4 and J usage is TRBJ2-7, with 8 bases aligning to TRBD1. This CDR3 spans 13 amino acids. With 3 bases clipped from V and 8 bases from J, the junction kept 7 bases outside the gene matches. CDR1 is SGHNT, CDR2 YYREEE, per germline (reference sequence).